One and the same sample provided the 19 T cell receptor beta chains below, sequenced in a study of blood T cell repertoires in COVID-19. The data were produced by immunoSEQ multiplex PCR, yet TCRdb's version contains in-frame clones alone and is incomplete. The table records more than 250,000 clones, around 90% of them present only once. The sample comprised peripheral blood. The receptors come from a man between 45 and 60 years old with active or convalescent COVID-19.

This sequence joins TRBV12-5 and TRBJ2-2; 10 bases align to TRBD2. The trim removed 0 bases at V and 1 base at J, leaving 5 bases unmatched. The CDR3 is 18 residues long. CDR1 LGHNT and CDR2 FRNRAP come from the germline V gene. CDR3 region: CASGLVPVAGGNTGELFF. CDR3 nucleotide sequence: TGTGCTAGTGGTTTGGTACCGGTAGCGGGAGGGAACACCGGGGAGCTGTTTTTT.

This chain joins TRBV2 and TRBJ1-5; D call uncertain. Trimming shortened V by 4 bases and J by 7 bases, and 20 bases separated the two germline ends. This CDR3 has 16 residues. Germline CDR1 and CDR2: SNHLY and FYNNEI. CDR3 nucleotides: TGTGCCAGCAGTGCGGCAGGCGGAGGAGGAAGACAGCCCCAGCATTTT. It is translated as CASSAAGGGGRQPQHF.

This rearrangement joins TRBV27 to TRBJ1-2; no clear D. The V gene lost 5 bases and the J gene lost 2 bases, with 9 bases spanning the gap. Germline lookup yields CDR1 MNHEY and CDR2 SMNVEV (reference sequence). The CDR3 is made up of 13 amino acids. DNA of the CDR3: TGTGCCAGCAGTAGAAACAGAAACTATGGCTACACCTTC. Amino acids: CASSRNRNYGYTF.

The rearrangement uses TRBV24-1 and TRBJ2-1, with 8 nucleotides matching TRBD1. The germline V gene encodes CDR1 KGHDR and CDR2 SFDVKD. CDR3 length equals 15 residues. The V segment lost 3 bases and the J segment 8 bases; nucleotides outside the gene matches: 8. DNA of the CDR3: TGTGCCACCAGTGATCCCGGACAGGGAGTCGATGAGCAGTTCTTC. Translated: CATSDPGQGVDEQFF.

The rearrangement joins TRBV19 to TRBJ1-6; perhaps TRBD1 as D (6 bases). V was shortened by 7 bases and J by 6 bases, with 13 bases between the two germline ends. This CDR3 is built from 14 residues. Germline assignment: CDR1 LNHDA and CDR2 SQIVND (reference sequence). The CDR3 nucleotides read TGTGCCAGTAACTCCAGGGGCGGTAATTCACCCCTCCACTTT. This encodes CASNSRGGNSPLHF.

Notes on this clone: This specimen includes other DNA sequences encoding the same CDR3. The chain joins TRBV20-1 to TRBJ1-2; the D is unclear. V lost 3 bases to trimming and J lost 7 bases, with 9 bases between them. The CDR3 covers 11 residues. Germline loops: CDR1 DFQATT, CDR2 SNEGSKA (reference sequence). The CDR3 coding sequence is TGCAGTGCTAGGGGAGGGTTTGGCTACACCTTC. It is translated as CSARGGFGYTF.

The V gene is TRBV30, the J gene TRBJ1-3; D gene ambiguous. This CDR3 is built from 14 residues. V shed 2 bases and J shed 0 bases, with 8 bases lying between them. Germline V gene lookup returns CDR1 GTSNPN and CDR2 SVGIG (reference sequence). CDR3 protein: CAWSSFLSGNTIYF. CDR3 in DNA: TGTGCCTGGAGTTCGTTCCTCTCTGGAAACACCATATATTTT.

V usage is TRBV5-1 and J usage is TRBJ1-1, with D tentatively TRBD1 (6 bases). This CDR3 is built from 12 residues. Trimming stripped 4 bases from V and 7 bases from J, with 11 bases between. Germline V gene data show CDR1 as SGHRS and CDR2 as YFSETQ. CDR3 residues: CASSSNRDEAFF. The DNA for the CDR3 is TGCGCCAGCAGCAGTAACAGGGATGAAGCTTTCTTT. The whole variable domain, filled in from reference TRBV5-1 and TRBJ1-1, reads KAGVTQTPRYLIKTRGQQVTLSCSPISGHRSVSWYQQTPGQGLQFLFEYFSETQRNKGNFPGRFSGRQFSNSRSEMNVSTLELGDSALYLCASSSNRDEAFFGQGTRLTVV.

The V gene is TRBV7-9, the J gene TRBJ2-5, with a weak D call TRBD1 (5 bases). V gave up 3 bases and J gave up 0 bases, with 14 bases separating them. Per the germline V gene, CDR1 is SEHNR and CDR2 is FQNEAQ (reference sequence). This CDR3 region has 16 residues. The CDR3 sequence: CASSFGAGNHQETQYF. CDR3 nucleotides: TGTGCCAGCAGCTTTGGGGCAGGGAACCACCAAGAGACCCAGTACTTC. The full variable domain, completed using reference TRBV7-9 and TRBJ2-5, is DTGVSQNPRHKITKRGQNVTFRCDPISEHNRLYWYRQTLGQGPEFLTYFQNEAQLEKSRLLSDRFSAERPKGSFSTLEIQRTEQGDSAMYLCASSFGAGNHQETQYFGPGTRLLVL.

The chain uses TRBV4-3 and TRBJ2-7; no clear D gene. V was cut by 0 bases and J by 4 bases, with 7 bases left in between. Germline V gives CDR1 LGHNA, CDR2 YSLEER. This CDR3 comprises 13 residues. This CDR3 is CASSQDSSYEQYF. As DNA, the CDR3 is TGCGCCAGCAGCCAAGATAGCTCTTACGAGCAGTACTTC.

The rearrangement links TRBV27 to TRBJ1-6; perhaps TRBD1 as D (5 bases). This CDR3 is 15 amino acids long. Looked up from germline, CDR1 is MNHEY and CDR2 is SMNVEV (reference sequence). V lost 2 bases to trimming and J lost 8 bases, with 13 bases between them. CDR3 sequence (DNA): TGTGCCAGCAGTTTACGGGGGGTCGAGCATTCACCCCTCCACTTT. As protein: CASSLRGVEHSPLHF.

This chain connects TRBV10-3 to TRBJ2-3; D gene unclear. Trimming left V 10 bases short and J 2 bases short, with 13 bases between. Germline V CDR1 and CDR2: ENHRY, SYGVKD. The CDR3 extends over 13 amino acids. The chain's CDR3 is CATRRDSTDTQYF. CDR3 nucleotides: TGTGCCACCCGACGCGACTCCACAGATACGCAGTATTTT.

The gene calls are TRBV5-1 and TRBJ2-3; D remains ambiguous. Deletions cut 1 base from V and 8 bases from J, with 20 bases between. The CDR3 covers 16 residues. Per the germline V gene, CDR1 is SGHRS and CDR2 is YFSETQ. The CDR3 nucleotides are TGCGCCAGCAGCTTGTCCGGCAGTGGAAGCGCCGGTACGCAGTATTTT. It translates to CASSLSGSGSAGTQYF.

Only one count was recorded for this clone. The V and J genes are TRBV5-6 and TRBJ1-1; TRBD1 is a possible D gene (6 bases). Germline loops: CDR1 SGHDT, CDR2 YYEEEE. V was cut by 2 bases and J by 0 bases, with 11 bases left in between. The CDR3 spans 15 residues. The CDR3 reads CASSFPGQMNTEAFF. As DNA, the CDR3 is TGTGCCAGCAGCTTCCCCGGACAGATGAACACTGAAGCTTTCTTT.

There are a few counts of this clone. The chain carries TRBV6-1 and TRBJ1-1; TRBD1 is a possible D gene (6 bases). Trimming pared 2 bases from V and 9 bases from J, leaving 13 bases between. CDR1 MNHNS and CDR2 SASEGT come from the germline V gene. This CDR3 is 13 amino acids long. The CDR3 DNA is TGTGCCAGCAGTGAAATAAAGACAGGTAAAGCTTTCTTT. Translation gives CASSEIKTGKAFF.

CDR3 residues: CASSEGIQETQYF. The CDR3 coding sequence is TGTGCCAGCAGTGAGGGCATACAAGAGACCCAGTACTTC. The J gene is TRBJ2-5, the V gene TRBV2; D unclear. Trimming pared 3 bases from V and 2 bases from J, leaving 7 bases between. The CDR3 spans 13 residues. Germline CDR1 reads SNHLY; CDR2 reads FYNNEI.

V is TRBV19 and J is TRBJ1-1; TRBD1 is a possible D gene (6 bases). V was shortened by 2 bases and J by 3 bases, with 13 bases between the two germline ends. This CDR3 is 15 amino acids long. CDR1 is LNHDA and CDR2 is SQIVND in the germline V gene (reference sequence). For the CDR3, the DNA is TGTGCCAGTAGTATACAAGGCAGGGGCCACACTGAAGCTTTCTTT. Residues: CASSIQGRGHTEAFF.

This chain uses TRBV19 with TRBJ2-2, with TRBD1 matching over 12 bases. J gave up 3 bases and V 7 bases, and 6 bases lay outside the gene matches. Germline CDR1 is LNHDA and CDR2 is SQIVND (reference sequence). This CDR3 region has 16 residues. Here the CDR3 reads CASTGQGAGDTGELFF. CDR3 sequence (DNA): TGTGCCAGTACGGGACAGGGGGCCGGAGACACCGGGGAGCTGTTTTTT. Looking up the rest from reference TRBV19 and TRBJ2-2 gives the full variable domain: DGGITQSPKYLFRKEGQNVTLSCEQNLNHDAMYWYRQDPGQGLRLIYYSQIVNDFQKGDIAEGYSVSREKKESFPLTVTSAQKNPTAFYLCASTGQGAGDTGELFFGEGSRLTVL.

This sequence joins TRBV9 and TRBJ2-7, with 9 bases lining up with TRBD1. CDR1 is SGDLS, CDR2 YYNGEE, per germline. V gave up 4 bases and J gave up 4 bases; unmatched junction bases: 9. CDR3 size: 15 residues. The CDR3 spells CASSSSGTGFYEQYF. The CDR3 nucleotides read TGTGCCAGCAGCTCCTCCGGGACAGGGTTTTACGAGCAGTACTTC.